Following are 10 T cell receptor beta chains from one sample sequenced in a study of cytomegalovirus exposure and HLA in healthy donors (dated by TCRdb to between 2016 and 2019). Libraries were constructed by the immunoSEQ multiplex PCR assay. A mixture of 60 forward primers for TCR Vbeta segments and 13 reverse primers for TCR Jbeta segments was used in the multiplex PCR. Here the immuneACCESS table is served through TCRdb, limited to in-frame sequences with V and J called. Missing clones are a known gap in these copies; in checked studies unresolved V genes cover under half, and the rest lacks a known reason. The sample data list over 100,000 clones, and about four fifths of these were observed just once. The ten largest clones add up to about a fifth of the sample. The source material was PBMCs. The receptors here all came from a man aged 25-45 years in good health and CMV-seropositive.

This CDR3 reads CASSLEGLAGVEQYV. Written as DNA, the CDR3 is TGTGCCAGCAGCTTGGAGGGACTAGCGGGAGTCGAGCAGTACGTC. The chain carries TRBV5-4 and TRBJ2-7; TRBD2 aligns across 14 bases. Trimming cost V 0 bases and J 6 bases; bases outside gene matches: 2. The germline V gene has CDR1 SGHNT and CDR2 YYREEE (reference sequence). This CDR3 region has 15 residues.

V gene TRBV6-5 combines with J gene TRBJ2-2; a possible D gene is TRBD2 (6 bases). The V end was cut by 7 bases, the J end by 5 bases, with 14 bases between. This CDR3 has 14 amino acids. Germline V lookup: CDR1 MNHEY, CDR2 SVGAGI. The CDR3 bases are TGTGCCAGCACCGCCTCGGGGGTTACCGGGGAGCTGTTTTTT. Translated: CASTASGVTGELFF.

CDR3 bases: TGTGCCAGCGGACAGGGCAATCAGCCCCAGCATTTT. Protein product: CASGQGNQPQHF. The chain recombines TRBV10-3 with TRBJ1-5, with 7 bases fitting TRBD1. Germline V gene sequence: CDR1 ENHRY, CDR2 SYGVKD. The V and J ends lost 10 bases and 2 bases, in that order; junction bases with no gene match: 2. CDR3 size: 12 residues.

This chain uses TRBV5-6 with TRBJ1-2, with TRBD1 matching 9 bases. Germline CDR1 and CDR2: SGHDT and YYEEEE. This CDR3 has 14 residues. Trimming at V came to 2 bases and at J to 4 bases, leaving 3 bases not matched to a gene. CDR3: CASSLQGASYGYTF. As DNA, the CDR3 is TGTGCCAGCAGCTTACAGGGGGCTAGCTATGGCTACACCTTC.

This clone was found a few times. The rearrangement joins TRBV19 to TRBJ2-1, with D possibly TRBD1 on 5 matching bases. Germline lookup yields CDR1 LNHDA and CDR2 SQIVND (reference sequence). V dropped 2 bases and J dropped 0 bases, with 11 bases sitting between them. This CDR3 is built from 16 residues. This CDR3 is CASSIYRSSSYNEQFF. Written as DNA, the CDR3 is TGTGCCAGTAGTATATACAGGTCGAGCTCCTACAATGAGCAGTTCTTC.

CDR3 bases: TGTGCCAGGAAAGACAGGCGAAGGTATCAGCCCCAGCATTTT. This codes for CARKDRRRYQPQHF. The chain employs TRBV7-2 and TRBJ1-5; D might be TRBD1 (6 bases). Germline V gene sequence: CDR1 SGHTA, CDR2 FQGNSA. Trimming stripped 9 bases from V and 5 bases from J, with 17 bases between. The CDR3 is 14 residues long.

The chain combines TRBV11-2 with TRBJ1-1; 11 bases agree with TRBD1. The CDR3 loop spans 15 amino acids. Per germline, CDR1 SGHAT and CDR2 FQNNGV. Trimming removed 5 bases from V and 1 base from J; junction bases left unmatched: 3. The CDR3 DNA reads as TGTGCCAGCAGCGGGACAGGGGGGGCGAACACTGAAGCTTTCTTT. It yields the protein CASSGTGGANTEAFF.

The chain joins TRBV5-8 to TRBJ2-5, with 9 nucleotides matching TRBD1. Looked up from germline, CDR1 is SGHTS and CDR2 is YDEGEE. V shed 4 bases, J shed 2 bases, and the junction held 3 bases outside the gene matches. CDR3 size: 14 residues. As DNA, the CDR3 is TGTGCCAGCAGCGGAGGGACAGGGCAAGAGACCCAGTACTTC. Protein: CASSGGTGQETQYF.

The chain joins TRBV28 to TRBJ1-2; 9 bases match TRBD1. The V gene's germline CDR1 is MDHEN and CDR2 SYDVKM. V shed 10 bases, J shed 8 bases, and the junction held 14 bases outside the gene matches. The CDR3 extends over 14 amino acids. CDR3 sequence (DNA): TGTGCCACAACTACAGGGGGCCTTTTTTTCGGCTACACCTTC. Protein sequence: CATTTGGLFFGYTF.

CDR3 in amino acids: CASSLGRGELFF. CDR3 nucleotide sequence: TGTGCCAGCAGCTTAGGCCGCGGGGAGCTGTTTTTT. The chain has TRBV13 and TRBJ2-2; D unresolved. Per the germline V gene, CDR1 is PRHDT and CDR2 is FYEKMQ (reference sequence). V lost 0 bases, J lost 7 bases, and 3 bases lay in between. The CDR3 loop spans 12 amino acids. The full variable domain, in which reference TRBV13 and TRBJ2-2 provide the parts outside the CDR3, is AAGVIQSPRHLIKEKRETATLKCYPIPRHDTVYWYQQGPGQDPQFLISFYEKMQSDKGSIPDRFSAQQFSDYHSELNMSSLELGDSALYFCASSLGRGELFFGEGSRLTVL.